This record covers a single T cell receptor (beta chain). Under the authors' procedure: For nucleated cells, counts were estimated from reference gene primer amplification. The assay was immunoSEQ multiplex PCR, and TCRdb's table has in-frame clones only and misses some. V, J and clone size reflect that table, while D and trimming were determined from the DNA. The data show under 110,000 clones, less than 85% seen once. The germline V gene has CDR1 SGHNT and CDR2 YYREEE (reference sequence). V was clipped by 4 bases and J by 3 bases, with 16 bases between them. The CDR3 length is 15 residues. This entry belongs to a study of blood T cell repertoires in COVID-19. As for the study in general: Whether acute or convalescent, the COVID-19 samples came from the United States, Italy and Spain. PBMCs, B-cell-depleted T cells, or T cells were the source of the cDNA or gDNA that made up the material.

The chain couples TRBV5-4 to TRBJ1-1; tentative D call: TRBD1 (6 bases). Sample: peripheral blood. The source of this sequence is an older woman with active or convalescent COVID-19. In DNA form, the CDR3 reads TGTGCCAGCAGCGGGAAGACAGGAGCCTACACTGAAGCTTTCTTT. Its protein product is CASSGKTGAYTEAFF.